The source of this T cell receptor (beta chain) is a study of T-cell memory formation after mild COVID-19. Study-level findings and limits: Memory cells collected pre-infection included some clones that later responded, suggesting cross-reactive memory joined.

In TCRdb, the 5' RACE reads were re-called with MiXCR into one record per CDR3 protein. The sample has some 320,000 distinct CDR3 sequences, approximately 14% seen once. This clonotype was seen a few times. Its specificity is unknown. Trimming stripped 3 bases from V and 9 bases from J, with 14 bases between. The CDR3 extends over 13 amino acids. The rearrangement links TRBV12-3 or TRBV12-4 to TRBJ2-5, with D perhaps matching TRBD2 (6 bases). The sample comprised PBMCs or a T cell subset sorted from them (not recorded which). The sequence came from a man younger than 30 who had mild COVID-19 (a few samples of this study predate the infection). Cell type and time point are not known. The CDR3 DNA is TGTGCCAGCAGTTTTGGAGGGGAAGAAGCCCAGTACTTC. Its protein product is CASSFGGEEAQYF.